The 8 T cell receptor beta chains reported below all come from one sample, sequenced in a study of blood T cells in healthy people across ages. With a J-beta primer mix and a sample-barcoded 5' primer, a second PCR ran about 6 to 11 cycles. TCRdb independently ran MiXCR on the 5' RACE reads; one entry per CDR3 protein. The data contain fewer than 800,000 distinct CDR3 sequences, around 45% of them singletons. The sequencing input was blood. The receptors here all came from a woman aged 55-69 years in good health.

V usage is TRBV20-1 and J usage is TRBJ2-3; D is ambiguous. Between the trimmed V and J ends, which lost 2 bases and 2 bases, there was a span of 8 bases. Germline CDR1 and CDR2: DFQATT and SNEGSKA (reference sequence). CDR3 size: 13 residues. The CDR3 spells CSARQSSTDTQYF. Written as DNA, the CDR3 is TGCAGTGCTAGACAATCATCCACAGATACGCAGTATTTT.

The CDR3 loop is CASSLEGESYNEQFF. In nucleotides, the CDR3 is TGTGCCAGCAGCTTAGAGGGTGAGTCCTACAATGAGCAGTTCTTC. The chain combines TRBV11-1 with TRBJ2-1; D remains ambiguous. CDR3 size: 15 residues. Germline lookup yields CDR1 SGHAT and CDR2 FQDESV (reference sequence). Trimming took 1 base from V and 1 from J, leaving 8 bases between them.

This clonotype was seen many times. The CDR3 region has the DNA TGTGCCAGCAGCCACCTCGGGGATGGCTACACCTTC. Translation: CASSHLGDGYTF. The rearrangement links TRBV3-1 to TRBJ1-2; no definite D call. Trimming took 3 bases from V and 6 from J, leaving 8 bases between them. The CDR3 is 12 amino acids. The germline gives CDR1 LGHDT, CDR2 YNNKEL (reference sequence).

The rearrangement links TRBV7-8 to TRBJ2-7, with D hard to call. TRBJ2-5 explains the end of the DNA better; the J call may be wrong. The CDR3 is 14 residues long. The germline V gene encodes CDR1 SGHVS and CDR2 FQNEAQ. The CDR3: CASRPNSSGGTQYF. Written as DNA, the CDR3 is TGTGCCAGCAGACCCAACTCCTCGGGCGGGACCCAGTACTTC.

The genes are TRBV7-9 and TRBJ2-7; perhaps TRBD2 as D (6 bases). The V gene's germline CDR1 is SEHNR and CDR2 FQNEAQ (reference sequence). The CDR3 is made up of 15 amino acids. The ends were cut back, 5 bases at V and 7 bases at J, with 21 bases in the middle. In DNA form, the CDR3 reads TGTGCCAGCAGCCCTCGCGGGACTGGGGCCAATGAGCAGTACTTC. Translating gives CASSPRGTGANEQYF.

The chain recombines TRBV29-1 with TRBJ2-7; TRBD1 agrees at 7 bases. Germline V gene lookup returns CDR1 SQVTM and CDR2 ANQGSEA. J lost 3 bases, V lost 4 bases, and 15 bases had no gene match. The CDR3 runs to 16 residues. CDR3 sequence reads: CSVGIQGLLSGYEQYF. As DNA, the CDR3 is TGCAGCGTTGGAATACAGGGGTTGCTAAGTGGCTACGAGCAGTACTTC.

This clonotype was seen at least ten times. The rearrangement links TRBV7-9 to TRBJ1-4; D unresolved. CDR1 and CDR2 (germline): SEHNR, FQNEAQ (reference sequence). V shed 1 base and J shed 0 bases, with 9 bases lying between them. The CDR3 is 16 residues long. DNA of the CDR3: TGTGCCAGCAGCTTAGTGTCCGCCGCAACTAATGAAAAACTGTTTTTT. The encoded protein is CASSLVSAATNEKLFF.

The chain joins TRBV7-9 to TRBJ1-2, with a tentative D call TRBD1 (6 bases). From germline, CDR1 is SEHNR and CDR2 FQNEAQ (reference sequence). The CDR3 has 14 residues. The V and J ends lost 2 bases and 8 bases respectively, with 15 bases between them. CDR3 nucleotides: TGTGCCAGCAGCTTATCCGGGACAAATTCCGGCTACACCTTC. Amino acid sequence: CASSLSGTNSGYTF.